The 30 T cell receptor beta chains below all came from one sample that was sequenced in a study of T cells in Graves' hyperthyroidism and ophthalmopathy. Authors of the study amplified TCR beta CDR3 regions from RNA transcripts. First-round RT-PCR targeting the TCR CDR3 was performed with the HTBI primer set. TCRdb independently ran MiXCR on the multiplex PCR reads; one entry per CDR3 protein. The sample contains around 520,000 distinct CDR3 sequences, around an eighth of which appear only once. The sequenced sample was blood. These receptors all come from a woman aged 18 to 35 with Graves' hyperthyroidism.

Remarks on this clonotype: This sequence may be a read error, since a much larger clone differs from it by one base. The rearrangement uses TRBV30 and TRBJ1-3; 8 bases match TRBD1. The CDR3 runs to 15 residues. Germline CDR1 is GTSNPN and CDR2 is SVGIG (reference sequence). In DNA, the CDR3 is TGTACCTGGAGTCCGGGGACAGGCTCTGGAAACACCATATATTTT. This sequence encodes CTWSPGTGSGNTIYF.

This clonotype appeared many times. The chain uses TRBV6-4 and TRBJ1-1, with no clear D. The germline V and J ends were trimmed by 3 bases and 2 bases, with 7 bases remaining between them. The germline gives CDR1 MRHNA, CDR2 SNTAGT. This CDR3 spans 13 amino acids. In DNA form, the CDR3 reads TGTGCCAGCAGTGAATCGGCAAACACTGAAGCTTTCTTT. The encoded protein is CASSESANTEAFF.

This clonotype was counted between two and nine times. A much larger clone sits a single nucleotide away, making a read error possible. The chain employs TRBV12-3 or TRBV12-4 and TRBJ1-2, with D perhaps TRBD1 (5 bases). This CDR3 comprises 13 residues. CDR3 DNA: TGTGCCAGCAGTTTATCTTCAGGGCATGGCTACGCCTTC. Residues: CASSLSSGHGYAF.

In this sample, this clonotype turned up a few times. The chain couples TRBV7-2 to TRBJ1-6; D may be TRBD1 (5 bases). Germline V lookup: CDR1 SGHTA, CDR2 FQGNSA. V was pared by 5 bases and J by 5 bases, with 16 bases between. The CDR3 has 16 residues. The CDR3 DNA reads TGTGCCAGCAGCACGAGGGGCCAGGGCAATAATTCACCCCTCCACTTT. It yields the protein CASSTRGQGNNSPLHF.

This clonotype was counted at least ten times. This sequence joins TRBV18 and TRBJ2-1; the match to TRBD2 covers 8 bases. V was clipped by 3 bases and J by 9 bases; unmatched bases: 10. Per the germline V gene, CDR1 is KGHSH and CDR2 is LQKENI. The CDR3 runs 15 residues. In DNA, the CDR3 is TGTGCCAGCTCACCCCCGGGGACTAGTAGGGTTGAGCAGTTCTTC. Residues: CASSPPGTSRVEQFF.

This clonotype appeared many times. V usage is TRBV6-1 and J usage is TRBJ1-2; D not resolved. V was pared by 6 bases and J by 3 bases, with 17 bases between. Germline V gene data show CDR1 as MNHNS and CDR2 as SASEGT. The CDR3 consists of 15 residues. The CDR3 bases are TGTGCCAGCAGCCTGGACTTAAAAAGCGACTATGGCTACACCTTC. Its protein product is CASSLDLKSDYGYTF.

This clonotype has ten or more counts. For the CDR3, the DNA is TGTGCCAGTAGTCAGATGGCAGCGGGAAACACCATATATTTT. Translating gives CASSQMAAGNTIYF. The chain uses TRBV19 and TRBJ1-3, with no clear D. The germline V and J ends were trimmed by 5 bases and 4 bases, with 12 bases remaining between them. The CDR3 has 14 amino acids. CDR1 is LNHDA, CDR2 SQIVND, per germline (reference sequence).

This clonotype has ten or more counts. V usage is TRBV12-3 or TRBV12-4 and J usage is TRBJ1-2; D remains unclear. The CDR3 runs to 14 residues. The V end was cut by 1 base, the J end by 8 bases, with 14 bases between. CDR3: CASSLGGFKWGYTF. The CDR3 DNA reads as TGTGCCAGCAGTTTAGGGGGATTCAAATGGGGCTACACCTTC.

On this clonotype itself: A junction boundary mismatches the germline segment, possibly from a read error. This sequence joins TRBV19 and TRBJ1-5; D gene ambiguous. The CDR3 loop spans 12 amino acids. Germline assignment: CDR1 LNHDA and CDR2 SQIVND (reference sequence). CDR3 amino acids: CTSSDVNQPQHF. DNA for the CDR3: TGTACCAGTTCGGACGTCAATCAGCCCCAGCATTTT.

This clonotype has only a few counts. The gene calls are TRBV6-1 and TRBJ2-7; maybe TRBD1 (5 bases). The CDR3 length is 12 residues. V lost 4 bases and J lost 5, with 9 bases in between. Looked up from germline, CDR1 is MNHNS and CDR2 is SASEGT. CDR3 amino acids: CASSAQGNEQYV. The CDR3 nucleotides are TGTGCCAGCAGTGCCCAGGGCAACGAGCAGTACGTC.

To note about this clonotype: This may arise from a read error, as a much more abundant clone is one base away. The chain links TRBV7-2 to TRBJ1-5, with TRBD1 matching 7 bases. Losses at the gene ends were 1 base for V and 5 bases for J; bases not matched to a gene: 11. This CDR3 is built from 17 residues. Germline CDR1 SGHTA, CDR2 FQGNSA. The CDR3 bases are TGTGCCAGCAGCTTAGACAGGGGAAGTGGGGGCGATCAGCCCCAGCATTTT. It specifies CASSLDRGSGGDQPQHF.

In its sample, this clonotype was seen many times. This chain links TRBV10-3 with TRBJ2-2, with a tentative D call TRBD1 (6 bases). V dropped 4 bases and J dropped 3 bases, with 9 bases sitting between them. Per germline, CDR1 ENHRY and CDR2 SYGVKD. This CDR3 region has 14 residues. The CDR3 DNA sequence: TGTGCCATCAGTGGACAGGCCGACACCGGGGAGCTGTTTTTT. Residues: CAISGQADTGELFF.

CDR3 nucleotides: TGTGCCAGTAAATTTCCCAATCAGCCCCAGCATTTT. This sequence encodes CASKFPNQPQHF. The chain has TRBV19 and TRBJ1-5, with no clear D. Trimming cost V 7 bases and J 3 bases, with 7 bases left between them. The CDR3 is 12 amino acids. Germline loops: CDR1 LNHDA, CDR2 SQIVND (reference sequence).

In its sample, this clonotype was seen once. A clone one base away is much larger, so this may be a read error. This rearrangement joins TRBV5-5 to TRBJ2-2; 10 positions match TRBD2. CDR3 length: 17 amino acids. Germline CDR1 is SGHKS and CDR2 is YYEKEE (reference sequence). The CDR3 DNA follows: TGTGCCAGCAGCTGGCCCGCGGCTAGCGGGAGATCCGGGGAGCAGTTTTTT. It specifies CASSWPAASGRSGEQFF.

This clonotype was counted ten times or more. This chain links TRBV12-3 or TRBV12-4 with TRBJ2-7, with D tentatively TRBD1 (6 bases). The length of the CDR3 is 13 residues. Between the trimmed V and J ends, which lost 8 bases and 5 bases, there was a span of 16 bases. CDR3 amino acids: CASGGGPWNEQYF. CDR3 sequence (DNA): TGTGCCAGCGGGGGCGGGCCTTGGAACGAGCAGTACTTC.

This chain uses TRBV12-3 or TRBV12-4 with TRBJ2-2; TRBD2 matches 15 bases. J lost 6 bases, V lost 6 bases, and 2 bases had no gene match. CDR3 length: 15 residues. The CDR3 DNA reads TGTGCCAGCAGCCGGACTAGCGGGAGGGCCGGGGAGCTGTTTTTT. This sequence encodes CASSRTSGRAGELFF.

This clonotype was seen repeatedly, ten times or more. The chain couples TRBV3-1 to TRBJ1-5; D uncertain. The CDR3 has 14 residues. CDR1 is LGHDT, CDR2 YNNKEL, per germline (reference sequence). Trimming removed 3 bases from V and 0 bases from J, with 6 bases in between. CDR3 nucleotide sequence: TGTGCCAGCAGCCAGTCTTTTAGCAATCAGCCCCAGCATTTT. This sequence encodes CASSQSFSNQPQHF.

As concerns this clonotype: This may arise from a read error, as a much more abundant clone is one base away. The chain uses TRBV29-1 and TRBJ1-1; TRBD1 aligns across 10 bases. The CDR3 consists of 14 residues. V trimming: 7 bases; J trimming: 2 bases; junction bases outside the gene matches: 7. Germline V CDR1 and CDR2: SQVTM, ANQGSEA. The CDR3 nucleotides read TGCAGCGCCTTCGGGACAGGGGACAACACTGAAGCTTTCTTT. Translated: CSAFGTGDNTEAFF.

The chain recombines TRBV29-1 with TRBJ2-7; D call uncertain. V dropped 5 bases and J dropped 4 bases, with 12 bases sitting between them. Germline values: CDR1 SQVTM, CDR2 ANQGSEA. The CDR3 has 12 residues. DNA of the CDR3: TGCAGCGTTAATTGGGGTGGGTACGAGCAGTACTTC. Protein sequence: CSVNWGGYEQYF.

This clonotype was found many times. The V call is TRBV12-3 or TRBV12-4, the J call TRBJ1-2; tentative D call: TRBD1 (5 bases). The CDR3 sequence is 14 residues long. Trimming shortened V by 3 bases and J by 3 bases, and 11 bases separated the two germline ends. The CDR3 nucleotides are TGTGCCAGCAGTTTCCGACAGACCCACTATGGCTACACCTTC. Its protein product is CASSFRQTHYGYTF.

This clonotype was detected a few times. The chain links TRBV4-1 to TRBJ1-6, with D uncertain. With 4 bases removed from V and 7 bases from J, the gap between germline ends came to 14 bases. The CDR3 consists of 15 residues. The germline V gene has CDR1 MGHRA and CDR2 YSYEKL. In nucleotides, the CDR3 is TGCGCCAGCAGCCCAGTCGGACTGTTAAATTCACCCCTCCACTTT. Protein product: CASSPVGLLNSPLHF.

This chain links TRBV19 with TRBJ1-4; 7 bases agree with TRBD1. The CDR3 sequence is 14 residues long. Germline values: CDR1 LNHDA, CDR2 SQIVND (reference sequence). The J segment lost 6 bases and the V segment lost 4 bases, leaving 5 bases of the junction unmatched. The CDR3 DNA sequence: TGTGCCAGTAGTACCGGACAGGACGATGAAAAACTGTTTTTT. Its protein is CASSTGQDDEKLFF.

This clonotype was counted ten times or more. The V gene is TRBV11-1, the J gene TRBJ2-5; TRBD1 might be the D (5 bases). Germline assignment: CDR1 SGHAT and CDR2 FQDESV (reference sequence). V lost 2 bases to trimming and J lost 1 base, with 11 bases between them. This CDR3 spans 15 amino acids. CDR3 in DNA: TGTGCCAGCAGCTTAACGGCACAGGCCCAAGAGACCCAGTACTTC. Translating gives CASSLTAQAQETQYF.

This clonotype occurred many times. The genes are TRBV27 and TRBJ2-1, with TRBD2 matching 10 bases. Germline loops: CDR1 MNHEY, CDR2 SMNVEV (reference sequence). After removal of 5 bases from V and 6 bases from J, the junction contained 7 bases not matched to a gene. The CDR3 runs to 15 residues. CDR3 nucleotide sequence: TGTGCCAGCAGTCGGACTAGCGGAACTGCCAATGAGCAGTTCTTC. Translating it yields CASSRTSGTANEQFF.

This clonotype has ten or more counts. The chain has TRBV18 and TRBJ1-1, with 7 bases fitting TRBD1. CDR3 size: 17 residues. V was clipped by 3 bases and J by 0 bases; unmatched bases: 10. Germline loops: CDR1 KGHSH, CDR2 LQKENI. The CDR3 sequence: CASSPPDRAPLNTEAFF. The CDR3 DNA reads TGTGCCAGCTCACCTCCCGACAGGGCCCCCCTGAACACTGAAGCTTTCTTT.

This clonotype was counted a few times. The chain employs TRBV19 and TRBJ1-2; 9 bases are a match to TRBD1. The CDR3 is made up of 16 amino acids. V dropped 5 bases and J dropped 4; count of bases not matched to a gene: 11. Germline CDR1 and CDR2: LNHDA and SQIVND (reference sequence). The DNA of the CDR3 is TGTGCCAGTAGTTTAGCTACAGGGGGCCGGGGCTATGGCTACACCTTC. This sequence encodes CASSLATGGRGYGYTF. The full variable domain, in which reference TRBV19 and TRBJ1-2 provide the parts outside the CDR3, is DGGITQSPKYLFRKEGQNVTLSCEQNLNHDAMYWYRQDPGQGLRLIYYSQIVNDFQKGDIAEGYSVSREKKESFPLTVTSAQKNPTAFYLCASSLATGGRGYGYTFGSGTRLTVV.

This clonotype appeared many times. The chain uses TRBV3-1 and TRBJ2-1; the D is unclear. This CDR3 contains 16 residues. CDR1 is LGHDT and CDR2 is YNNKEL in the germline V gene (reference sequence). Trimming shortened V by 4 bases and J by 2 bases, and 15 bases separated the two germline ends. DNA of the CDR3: TGTGCCAGCAGCCCCGGGCCTTCGTCGCCCTACAATGAGCAGTTCTTC. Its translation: CASSPGPSSPYNEQFF.

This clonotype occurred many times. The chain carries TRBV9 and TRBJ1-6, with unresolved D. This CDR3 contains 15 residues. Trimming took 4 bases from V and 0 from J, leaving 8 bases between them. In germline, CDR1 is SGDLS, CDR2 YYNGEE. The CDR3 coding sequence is TGTGCCAGCAGCCCCTACGACTCCTATAATTCACCCCTCCACTTT. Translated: CASSPYDSYNSPLHF.

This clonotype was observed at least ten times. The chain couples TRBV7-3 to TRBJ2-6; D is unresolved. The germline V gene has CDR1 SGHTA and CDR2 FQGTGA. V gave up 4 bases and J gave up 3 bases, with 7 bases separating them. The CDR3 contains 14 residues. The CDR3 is CASSSGFGANVLTF. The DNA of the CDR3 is TGTGCCAGCAGCTCTGGGTTTGGGGCCAACGTCCTGACTTTC.

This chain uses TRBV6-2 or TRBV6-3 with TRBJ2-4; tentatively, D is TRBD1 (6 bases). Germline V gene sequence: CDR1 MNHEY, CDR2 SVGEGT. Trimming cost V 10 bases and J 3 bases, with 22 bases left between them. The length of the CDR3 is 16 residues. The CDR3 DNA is TGTGCCACCATAGTACAGGGCCCATGGGGCAAAAACATTCAGTACTTC. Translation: CATIVQGPWGKNIQYF.